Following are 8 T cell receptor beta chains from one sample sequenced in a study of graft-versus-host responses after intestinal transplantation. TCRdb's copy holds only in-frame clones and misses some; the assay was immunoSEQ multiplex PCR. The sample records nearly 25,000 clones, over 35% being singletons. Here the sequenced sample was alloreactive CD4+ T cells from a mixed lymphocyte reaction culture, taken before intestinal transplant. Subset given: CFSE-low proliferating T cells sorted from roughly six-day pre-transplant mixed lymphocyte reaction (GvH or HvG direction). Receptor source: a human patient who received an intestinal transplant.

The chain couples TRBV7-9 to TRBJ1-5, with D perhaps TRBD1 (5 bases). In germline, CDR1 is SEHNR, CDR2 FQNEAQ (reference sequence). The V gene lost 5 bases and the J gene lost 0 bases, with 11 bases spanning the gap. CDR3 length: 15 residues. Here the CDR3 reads CASSPPGVSNQPQHF. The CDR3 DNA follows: TGTGCCAGCAGCCCCCCGGGGGTTAGCAATCAGCCCCAGCATTTT.

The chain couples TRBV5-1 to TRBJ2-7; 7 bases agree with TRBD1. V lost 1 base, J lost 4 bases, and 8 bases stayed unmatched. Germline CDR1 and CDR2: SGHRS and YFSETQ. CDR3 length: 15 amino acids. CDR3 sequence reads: CASSLWVGGAYEQYF. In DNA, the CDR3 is TGCGCCAGCAGCTTGTGGGTAGGGGGCGCGTACGAGCAGTACTTC.

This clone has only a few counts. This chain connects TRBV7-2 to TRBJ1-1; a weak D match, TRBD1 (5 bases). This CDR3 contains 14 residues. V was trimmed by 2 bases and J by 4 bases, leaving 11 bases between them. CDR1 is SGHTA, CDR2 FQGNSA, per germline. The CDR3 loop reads CASSLTGGVTEAFF. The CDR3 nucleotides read TGTGCCAGCAGCTTAACCGGGGGAGTCACTGAAGCTTTCTTT.

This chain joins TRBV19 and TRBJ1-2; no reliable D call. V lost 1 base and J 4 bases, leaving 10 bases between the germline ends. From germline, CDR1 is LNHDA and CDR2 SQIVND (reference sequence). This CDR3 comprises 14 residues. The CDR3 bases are TGTGCCAGTAGTATAGTCGGCAGAGGCTATGGCTACACCTTC. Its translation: CASSIVGRGYGYTF.

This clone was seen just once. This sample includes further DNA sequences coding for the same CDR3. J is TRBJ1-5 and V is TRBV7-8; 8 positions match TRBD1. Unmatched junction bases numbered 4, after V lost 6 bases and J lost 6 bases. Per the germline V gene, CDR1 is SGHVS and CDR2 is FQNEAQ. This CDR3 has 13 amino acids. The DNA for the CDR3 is TGTGCCAGCAGGGCCGGACAGGGTCAGCCCCAGCATTTT. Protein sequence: CASRAGQGQPQHF.

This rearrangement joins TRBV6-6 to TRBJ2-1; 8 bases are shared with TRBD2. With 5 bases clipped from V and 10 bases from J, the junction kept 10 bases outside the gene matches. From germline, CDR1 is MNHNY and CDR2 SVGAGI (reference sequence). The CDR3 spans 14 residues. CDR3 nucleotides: TGTGCCAGCAGTAGCGGGAGAGGGGGGTACGAGCAGTTCTTC. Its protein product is CASSSGRGGYEQFF.

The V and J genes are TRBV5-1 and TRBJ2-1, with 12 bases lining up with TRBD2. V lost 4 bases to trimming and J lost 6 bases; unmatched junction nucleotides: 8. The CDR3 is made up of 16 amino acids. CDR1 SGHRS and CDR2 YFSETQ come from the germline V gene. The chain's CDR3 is CASSPEASGGANEQFF. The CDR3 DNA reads TGCGCCAGCAGCCCGGAGGCTAGCGGGGGGGCCAATGAGCAGTTCTTC.

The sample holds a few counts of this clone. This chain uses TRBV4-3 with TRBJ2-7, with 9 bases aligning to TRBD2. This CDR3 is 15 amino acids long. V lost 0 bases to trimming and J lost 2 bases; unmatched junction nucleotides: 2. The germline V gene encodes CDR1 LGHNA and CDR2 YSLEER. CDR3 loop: CASSQDSGGPYEQYF. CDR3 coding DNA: TGCGCCAGCAGCCAAGATAGCGGGGGTCCCTACGAGCAGTACTTC.